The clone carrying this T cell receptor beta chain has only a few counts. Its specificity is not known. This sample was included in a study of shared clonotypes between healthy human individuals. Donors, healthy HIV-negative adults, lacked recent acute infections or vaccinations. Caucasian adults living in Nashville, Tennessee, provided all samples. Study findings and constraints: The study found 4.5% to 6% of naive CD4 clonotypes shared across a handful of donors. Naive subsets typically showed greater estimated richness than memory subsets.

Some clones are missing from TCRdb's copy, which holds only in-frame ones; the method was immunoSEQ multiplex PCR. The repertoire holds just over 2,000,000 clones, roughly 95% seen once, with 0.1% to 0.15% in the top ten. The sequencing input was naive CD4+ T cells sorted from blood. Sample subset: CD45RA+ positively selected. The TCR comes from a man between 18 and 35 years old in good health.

The CDR3 sequence: CASMPRGMNTEAFF. The CDR3 region has the DNA TGTGCCAGTATGCCAAGAGGCATGAACACTGAAGCTTTCTTT. V and J are TRBV19 and TRBJ1-1; no definite D call. Looked up from germline, CDR1 is LNHDA and CDR2 is SQIVND (reference sequence). Trimming removed 7 bases at V and 0 bases at J, with 12 bases between. The CDR3 sequence is 14 residues long.